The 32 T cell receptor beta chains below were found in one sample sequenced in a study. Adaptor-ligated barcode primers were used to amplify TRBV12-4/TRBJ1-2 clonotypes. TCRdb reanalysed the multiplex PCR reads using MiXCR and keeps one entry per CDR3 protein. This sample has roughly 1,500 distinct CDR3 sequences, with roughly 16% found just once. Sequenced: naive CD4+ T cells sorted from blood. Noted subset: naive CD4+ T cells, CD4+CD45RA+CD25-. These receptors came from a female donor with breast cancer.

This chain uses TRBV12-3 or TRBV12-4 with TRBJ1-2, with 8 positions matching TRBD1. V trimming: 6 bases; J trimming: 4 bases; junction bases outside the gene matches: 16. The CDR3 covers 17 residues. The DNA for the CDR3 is TGTGCCAGCAGCATTGGGTTGGACAGGGAGCAGGTCTATGGCTACACCTTC. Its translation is CASSIGLDREQVYGYTF.

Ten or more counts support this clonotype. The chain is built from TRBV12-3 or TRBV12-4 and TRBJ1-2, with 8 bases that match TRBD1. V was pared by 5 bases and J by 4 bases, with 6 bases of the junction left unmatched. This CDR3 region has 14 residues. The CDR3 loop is CASSRQGNGYGYTF. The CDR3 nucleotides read TGTGCCAGCAGTCGACAGGGGAACGGCTATGGCTACACCTTC.

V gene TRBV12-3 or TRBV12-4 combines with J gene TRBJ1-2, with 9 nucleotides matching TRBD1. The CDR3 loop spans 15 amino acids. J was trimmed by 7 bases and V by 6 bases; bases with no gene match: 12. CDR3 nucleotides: TGTGCCAGCAGCTTAATCTCGGGACAGGGTGCTGGCTACACCTTC. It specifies CASSLISGQGAGYTF.

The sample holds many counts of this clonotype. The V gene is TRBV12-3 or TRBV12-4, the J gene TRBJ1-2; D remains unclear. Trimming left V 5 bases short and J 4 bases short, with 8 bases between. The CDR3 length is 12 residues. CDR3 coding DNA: TGTGCCAGCAGTCCCAGGCCCTATGGCTACACCTTC. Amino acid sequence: CASSPRPYGYTF.

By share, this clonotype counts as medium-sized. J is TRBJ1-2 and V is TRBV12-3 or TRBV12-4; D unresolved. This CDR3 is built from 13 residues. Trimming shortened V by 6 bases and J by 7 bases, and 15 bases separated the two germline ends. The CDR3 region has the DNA TGTGCCAGCAGACCCAATGGGGTCTTTGGCTACACCTTC. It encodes CASRPNGVFGYTF.

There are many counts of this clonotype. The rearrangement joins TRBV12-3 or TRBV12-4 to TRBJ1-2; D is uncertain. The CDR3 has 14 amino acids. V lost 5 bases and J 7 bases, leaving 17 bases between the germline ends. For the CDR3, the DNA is TGTGCCAGCAGTCACCGGGCCTCCACCCGTGGCTACACCTTC. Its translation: CASSHRASTRGYTF.

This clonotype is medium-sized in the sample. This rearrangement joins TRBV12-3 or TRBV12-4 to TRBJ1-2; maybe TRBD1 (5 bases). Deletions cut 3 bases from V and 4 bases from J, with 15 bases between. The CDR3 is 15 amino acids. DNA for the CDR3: TGTGCCAGCAGTTTTAGAACAGGCTGGGGCTATGGCTACACCTTC. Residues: CASSFRTGWGYGYTF.

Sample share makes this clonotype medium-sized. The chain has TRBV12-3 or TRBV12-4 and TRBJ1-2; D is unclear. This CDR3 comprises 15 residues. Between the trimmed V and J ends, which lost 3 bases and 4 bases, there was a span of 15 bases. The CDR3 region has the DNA TGTGCCAGCAGTTTCACCAGGATGGGTTCCTATGGCTACACCTTC. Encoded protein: CASSFTRMGSYGYTF.

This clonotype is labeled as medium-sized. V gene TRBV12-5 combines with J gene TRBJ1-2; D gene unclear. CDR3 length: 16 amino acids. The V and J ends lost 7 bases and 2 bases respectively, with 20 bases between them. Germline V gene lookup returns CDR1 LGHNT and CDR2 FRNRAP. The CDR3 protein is CASAYQASTVNYGYTF. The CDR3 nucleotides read TGTGCTAGTGCCTACCAGGCGTCGACGGTGAACTATGGCTACACCTTC.

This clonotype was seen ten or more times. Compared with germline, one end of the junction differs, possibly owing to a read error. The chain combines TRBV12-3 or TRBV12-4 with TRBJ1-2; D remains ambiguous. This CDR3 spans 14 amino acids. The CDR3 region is CASSLPRTGRVPNF. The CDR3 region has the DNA TGTGCCAGCAGTCTACCACGGACCGGACGGGTCCCCAACTTC.

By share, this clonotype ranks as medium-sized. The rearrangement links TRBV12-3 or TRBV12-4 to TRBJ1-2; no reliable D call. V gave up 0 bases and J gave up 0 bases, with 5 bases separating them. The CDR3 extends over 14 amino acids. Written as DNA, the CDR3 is TGTGCCAGCAGTTTAGCCGAGACTAACTATGGCTACACCTTC. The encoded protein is CASSLAETNYGYTF.

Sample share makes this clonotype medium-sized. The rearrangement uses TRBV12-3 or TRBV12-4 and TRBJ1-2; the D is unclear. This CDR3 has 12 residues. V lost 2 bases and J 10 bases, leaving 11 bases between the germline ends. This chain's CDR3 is CASSLSSTDYTF. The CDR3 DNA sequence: TGTGCCAGCAGTTTAAGTAGTACAGACTACACCTTC.

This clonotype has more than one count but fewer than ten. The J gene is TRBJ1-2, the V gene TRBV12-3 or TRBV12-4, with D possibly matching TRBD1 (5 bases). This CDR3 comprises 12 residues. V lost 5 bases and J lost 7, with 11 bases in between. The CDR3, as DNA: TGTGCCAGCAGTAGGGGCTCCGGTGGCTACACCTTC. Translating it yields CASSRGSGGYTF.

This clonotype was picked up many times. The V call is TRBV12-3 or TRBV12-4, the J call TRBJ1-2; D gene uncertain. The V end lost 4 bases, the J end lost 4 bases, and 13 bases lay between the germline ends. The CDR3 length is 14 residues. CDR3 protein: CASSSSGPLYGYTF. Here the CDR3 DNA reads TGTGCCAGCAGTTCCTCCGGGCCTCTCTATGGCTACACCTTC.

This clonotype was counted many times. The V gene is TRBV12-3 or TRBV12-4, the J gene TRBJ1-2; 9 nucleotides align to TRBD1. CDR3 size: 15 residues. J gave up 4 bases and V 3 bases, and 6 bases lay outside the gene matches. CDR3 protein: CASSLGTGKAYGYTF. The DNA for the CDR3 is TGTGCCAGCAGTTTGGGGACAGGGAAAGCCTATGGCTACACCTTC.

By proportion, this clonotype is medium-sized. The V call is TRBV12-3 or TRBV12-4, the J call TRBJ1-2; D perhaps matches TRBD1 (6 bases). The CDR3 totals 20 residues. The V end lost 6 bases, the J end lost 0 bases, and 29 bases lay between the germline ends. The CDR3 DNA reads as TGTGCCAGCAGCCTCCGATCCCGAACAGGGCAGTACCCTACTAACTATGGCTACACCTTC. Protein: CASSLRSRTGQYPTNYGYTF.

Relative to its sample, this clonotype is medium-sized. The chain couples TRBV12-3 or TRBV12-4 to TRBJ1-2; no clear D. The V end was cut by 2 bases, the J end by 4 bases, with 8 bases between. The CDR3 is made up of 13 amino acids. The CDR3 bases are TGTGCCAGCAGTTTACAGGCCATCTATGGCTACACCTTC. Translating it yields CASSLQAIYGYTF.

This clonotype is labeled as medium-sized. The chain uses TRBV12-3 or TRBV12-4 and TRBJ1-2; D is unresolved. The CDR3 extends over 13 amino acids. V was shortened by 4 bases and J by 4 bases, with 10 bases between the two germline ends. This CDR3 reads CASSSRRGYGYTF. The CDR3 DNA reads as TGTGCCAGCAGTTCCCGACGGGGCTATGGCTACACCTTC.

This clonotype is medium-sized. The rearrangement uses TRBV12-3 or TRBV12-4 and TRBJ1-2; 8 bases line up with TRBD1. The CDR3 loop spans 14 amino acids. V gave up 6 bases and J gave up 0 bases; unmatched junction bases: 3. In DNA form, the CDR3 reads TGTGCCAGCAGGACGGGACAGGCTAACTATGGCTACACCTTC. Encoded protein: CASRTGQANYGYTF.

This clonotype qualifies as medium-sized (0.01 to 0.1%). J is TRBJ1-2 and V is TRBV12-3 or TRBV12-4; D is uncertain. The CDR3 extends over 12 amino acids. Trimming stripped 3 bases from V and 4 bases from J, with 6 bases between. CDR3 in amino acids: CASSFGSYGYTF. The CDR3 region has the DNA TGTGCCAGCAGTTTTGGTAGCTATGGCTACACCTTC.

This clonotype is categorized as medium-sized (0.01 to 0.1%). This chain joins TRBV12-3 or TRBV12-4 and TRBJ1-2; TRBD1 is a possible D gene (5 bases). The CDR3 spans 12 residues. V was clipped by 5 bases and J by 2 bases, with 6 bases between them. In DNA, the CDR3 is TGTGCCAGCAGTGGGGACAACTATGGCTACACCTTC. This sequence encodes CASSGDNYGYTF.

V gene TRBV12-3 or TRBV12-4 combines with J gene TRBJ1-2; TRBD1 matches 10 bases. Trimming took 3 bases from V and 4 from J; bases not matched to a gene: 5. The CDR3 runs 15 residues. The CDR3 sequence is CASSFEGQGSYGYTF. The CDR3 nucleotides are TGTGCCAGCAGTTTCGAGGGACAGGGGAGCTATGGCTACACCTTC.

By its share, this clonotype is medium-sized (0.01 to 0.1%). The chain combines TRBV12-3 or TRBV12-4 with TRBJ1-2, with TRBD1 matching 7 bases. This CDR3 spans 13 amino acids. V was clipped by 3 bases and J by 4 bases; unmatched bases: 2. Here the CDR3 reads CASSFRDSYGYTF. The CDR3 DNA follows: TGTGCCAGCAGTTTCCGGGACAGCTATGGCTACACCTTC.

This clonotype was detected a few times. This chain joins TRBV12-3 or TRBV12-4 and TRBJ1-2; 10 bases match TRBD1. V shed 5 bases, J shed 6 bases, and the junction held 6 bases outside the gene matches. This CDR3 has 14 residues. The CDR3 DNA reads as TGTGCCAGCAGTCCGGGACAGGGGATTGATGGCTACACCTTC. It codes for CASSPGQGIDGYTF.

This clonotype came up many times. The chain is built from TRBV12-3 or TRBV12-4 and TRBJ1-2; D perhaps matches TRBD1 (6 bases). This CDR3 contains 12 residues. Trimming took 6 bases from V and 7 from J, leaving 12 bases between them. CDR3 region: CASSPTGSGYTF. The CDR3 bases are TGTGCCAGCAGCCCTACAGGGAGTGGCTACACCTTC.

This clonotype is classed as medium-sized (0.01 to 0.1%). The CDR3 protein is CASSSPQGFDGYTF. CDR3 bases: TGTGCCAGCAGTTCGCCTCAGGGTTTTGATGGCTACACCTTC. V and J are TRBV12-3 or TRBV12-4 and TRBJ1-2; possible D gene TRBD1, 5 bases. The germline V and J ends were trimmed by 4 bases and 6 bases, with 15 bases remaining between them. The CDR3 spans 14 residues.

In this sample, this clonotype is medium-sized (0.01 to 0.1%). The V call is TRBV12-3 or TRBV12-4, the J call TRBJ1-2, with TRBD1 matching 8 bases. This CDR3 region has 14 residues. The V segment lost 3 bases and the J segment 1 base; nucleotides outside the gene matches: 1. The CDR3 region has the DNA TGTGCCAGCAGTTTTGGACAGGGTAACTATGGCTACACCTTC. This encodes CASSFGQGNYGYTF.

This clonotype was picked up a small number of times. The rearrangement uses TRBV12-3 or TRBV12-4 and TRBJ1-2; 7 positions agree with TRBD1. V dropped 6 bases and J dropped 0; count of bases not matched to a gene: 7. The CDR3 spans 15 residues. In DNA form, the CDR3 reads TGTGCCAGCAGCCTCCCGGGACAGCCTAACTATGGCTACACCTTC. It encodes CASSLPGQPNYGYTF.

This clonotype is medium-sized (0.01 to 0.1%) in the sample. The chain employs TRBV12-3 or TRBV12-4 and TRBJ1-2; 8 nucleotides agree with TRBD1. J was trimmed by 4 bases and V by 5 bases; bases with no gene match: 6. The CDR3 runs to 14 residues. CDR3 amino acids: CASSLGTGGYGYTF. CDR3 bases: TGTGCCAGCAGTCTTGGGACAGGCGGCTATGGCTACACCTTC.

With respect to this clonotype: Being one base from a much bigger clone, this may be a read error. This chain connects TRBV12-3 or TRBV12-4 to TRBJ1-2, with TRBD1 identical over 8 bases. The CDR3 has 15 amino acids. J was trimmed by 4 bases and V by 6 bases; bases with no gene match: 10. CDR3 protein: CASSHGQGKFYGYTF. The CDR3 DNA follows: TGTGCCAGCAGCCACGGACAGGGAAAATTCTATGGCTACACCTTC.

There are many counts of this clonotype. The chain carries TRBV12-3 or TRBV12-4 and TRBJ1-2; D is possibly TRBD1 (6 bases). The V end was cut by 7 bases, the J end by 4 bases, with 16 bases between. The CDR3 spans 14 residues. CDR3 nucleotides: TGTGCCAGCATTAAACAGGGATCCCTCTATGGCTACACCTTC. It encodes CASIKQGSLYGYTF.

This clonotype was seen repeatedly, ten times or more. CDR3 in DNA: TGTGCCAGCAGAGACTACCGGGACTTCTATGGCTACACCTTC. Encoded protein: CASRDYRDFYGYTF. This rearrangement joins TRBV12-3 or TRBV12-4 to TRBJ1-2, with a weak D call TRBD1 (5 bases). The CDR3 consists of 14 residues. V lost 6 bases, J lost 4 bases, and 15 bases lay in between.